These 23 T cell receptor beta chains were sequenced from one sample in a study of T cells in women clearing cervical HPV infection. Only in-frame clones appear in the TCRdb table, and some are missing; sequencing was by immunoSEQ multiplex PCR. This repertoire includes some 19,000 clones. Sequencing used blood buffy coat. The receptor set was obtained from a woman aged 18-69 years with a cervical HPV16 infection that either progressed to CIN3+ or cleared (not recorded which).

CDR3 sequence: CASSPGRQNSPLFF. Partial CDR3 DNA: TGTGCCAGCAGCCCCGGAAGACAAAATTCACCA. The chain couples TRBV7-9 to TRBJ1-4; D is unresolved. Coverage ceases 3 residues before the CDR3 finishes, and the germline J gene fills in the end. This CDR3 contains 14 residues. CDR1 and CDR2 from the germline V gene are SEHNR and FQNEAQ (reference sequence). Using reference TRBV7-9 and TRBJ1-4 for the parts outside the CDR3, the full variable domain is DTGVSQNPRHKITKRGQNVTFRCDPISEHNRLYWYRQTLGQGPEFLTYFQNEAQLEKSRLLSDRFSAERPKGSFSTLEIQRTEQGDSAMYLCASSPGRQNSPLFFGSGTQLSVL.

Points on this clone: Read data end 3 residues before the CDR3 end; the end is taken from the germline J gene. V is TRBV19 and J is TRBJ1-2, with 8 bases lining up with TRBD1. CDR3 length: 15 amino acids. Germline CDR1 is LNHDA and CDR2 is SQIVND (reference sequence). Incomplete CDR3 DNA: TGTGCCAGTAGTCCCCGGACAGGGACCTACAATGAC. This encodes CASSPRTGTYND. The entire CDR3 sequence reads CASSPRTGTYNDYTF.

On this clone: The read finishes 3 residues shy of the CDR3 end, and the germline J gene is used to complete it. V usage is TRBV19 and J usage is TRBJ2-3; TRBD2 is a possible D gene (6 bases). The germline gives CDR1 LNHDA, CDR2 SQIVND (reference sequence). The CDR3 has 15 amino acids. V dropped 1 base and J dropped 6 bases, with 14 bases sitting between them. The CDR3 loop is CASSIAGDTWDTQYF. The sequenced CDR3 bases are TGTGCCAGTAGTATAGCGGGGGATACCTGGGATACG.

As for this clone: The observed sequence ends 3 residues before the CDR3 terminus, with the missing tail filled in from the germline J gene. V is TRBV7-2 and J is TRBJ1-2; TRBD1 is a possible D gene (6 bases). The CDR3 contains 13 residues. CDR1 and CDR2 from the germline V gene are SGHTA and FQGNSA. V was pared by 4 bases and J by 3 bases, with 9 bases between. The CDR3 region is CASSWTDHYGYTF. The sequenced CDR3 bases are TGTGCCAGCAGCTGGACAGATCACTATGGC.

Notes on this clone: Read coverage stops 3 residues before the CDR3 terminus; the germline J gene supplies the remainder. The chain combines TRBV5-1 with TRBJ2-2, with 10 bases lining up with TRBD2. Germline values: CDR1 SGHRS, CDR2 YFSETQ. The CDR3 runs to 16 residues. Unmatched junction bases numbered 10, after V lost 4 bases and J lost 7 bases. The CDR3 bases that were read are TGCGCCAGCAGCCCGATGGCTAGCGGGGGTGGCGGGGAG. Amino acid sequence: CASSPMASGGGGE. The complete CDR3 sequence is CASSPMASGGGGELFF. The variable domain in full, with the rest retrieved from reference TRBV5-1 and TRBJ2-2, is KAGVTQTPRYLIKTRGQQVTLSCSPISGHRSVSWYQQTPGQGLQFLFEYFSETQRNKGNFPGRFSGRQFSNSRSEMNVSTLELGDSALYLCASSPMASGGGGELFFGEGSRLTVL.

This chain's CDR3 is CASSPRVNVHEQYF. The CDR3 bases that were read are TGTGCCAGCAGCCCGCGCGTCAATGTACACGAG. This chain joins TRBV4-2 and TRBJ2-7; no reliable D call. The CDR3 extends 3 residues past the end of the read, so its final part is completed from the germline J gene. Per the germline V gene, CDR1 is LGHNA and CDR2 is YNFKEQ. The CDR3 runs to 14 residues. V lost 4 bases, J lost 5 bases, and 15 bases lay in between.

Points on this clone: Sequencing ends 3 residues short of the CDR3 end; the germline J gene provides the rest. V and J are TRBV19 and TRBJ2-5, with 10 positions matching TRBD1. The germline V gene encodes CDR1 LNHDA and CDR2 SQIVND (reference sequence). The ends lost 8 bases at V and 2 bases at J; junction bases unmatched: 8. This CDR3 has 15 amino acids. CDR3 protein: CASSTGTGVQETQYF. Incomplete CDR3 DNA: TGTGCCAGTTCCACCGGGACAGGGGTTCAAGAGACC.

On this clone: The read terminates 3 residues ahead of where the CDR3 ends, so the germline J gene completes it. This chain links TRBV20-1 with TRBJ2-3, with 7 bases matching TRBD2. This CDR3 is 15 amino acids long. With 3 bases clipped from V and 2 bases from J, the junction kept 8 bases outside the gene matches. CDR1 and CDR2 from the germline V gene are DFQATT and SNEGSKA (reference sequence). The CDR3 bases that were read are TGCAGTGCTAGCTCCGAAGCGGGATTCACAGATACG. Encoded protein: CSASSEAGFTDT. The CDR3 reads in full as CSASSEAGFTDTQYF.

For this clone: Read coverage stops 3 residues before the CDR3 terminus; the germline J gene supplies the remainder. This rearrangement joins TRBV19 to TRBJ1-5; TRBD1 agrees at 10 bases. The CDR3 totals 18 residues. Losses at the gene ends were 6 bases for V and 1 base for J; bases not matched to a gene: 12. Germline V gene lookup returns CDR1 LNHDA and CDR2 SQIVND (reference sequence). Incomplete CDR3 DNA: TGTGCCAGTAGGAACGACCGGGACAGGGGCTCAAGCAATCAGCCC. Its protein is CASRNDRDRGSSNQP. The entire CDR3 sequence reads CASRNDRDRGSSNQPQHF.

Points on this clone: The CDR3 end lies 3 residues beyond the end of the read and is filled in from the germline J gene. This chain connects TRBV28 to TRBJ2-7; tentatively, D is TRBD2 (6 bases). From germline, CDR1 is MDHEN and CDR2 SYDVKM. V lost 6 bases and J 0 bases, leaving 15 bases between the germline ends. The CDR3 runs 15 residues. The CDR3 reads CASSSEGLSSYEQYF. The CDR3 DNA, read in part, is TGTGCCAGCAGCTCGGAGGGTCTGAGCTCCTACGAG.

CDR3 region: CASSELHLASNQPQHF. Partial CDR3 DNA: TGTGCCAGCAGTGAATTGCACCTGGCTAGCAATCAGCCC. The chain uses TRBV6-1 and TRBJ1-5; unclear D gene. The read ends 3 residues shy of where the CDR3 ends; the end is completed using the germline J gene. Trimming took 2 bases from V and 0 from J, leaving 11 bases between them. The germline gives CDR1 MNHNS, CDR2 SASEGT. CDR3 length: 16 residues.

A note on this clone: The read comes to an end 3 residues before the CDR3 does, leaving the germline J gene to fill in the end. The chain uses TRBV5-6 and TRBJ1-2; the match to TRBD1 covers 9 bases. The CDR3 extends over 14 amino acids. J was trimmed by 4 bases and V by 8 bases; bases with no gene match: 9. Per germline, CDR1 SGHDT and CDR2 YYEEEE. The CDR3 reads CASWRDRAFYGYTF. The covered CDR3 bases are TGTGCCAGTTGGAGGGACAGGGCCTTCTATGGC.

A word on this clone: The sequence runs out 3 residues before the end of the CDR3; the remainder is reconstructed from the germline J gene. The chain employs TRBV5-1 and TRBJ2-3, with TRBD2 identical over 13 bases. Germline V lookup: CDR1 SGHRS, CDR2 YFSETQ. Germline trimming cut 4 bases from V and 4 bases from J; bases unmatched to any gene: 9. The CDR3 totals 17 residues. This CDR3 reads CASSAGLAGDVADTQYF. The sequenced CDR3 bases are TGCGCCAGCAGCGCAGGACTAGCGGGGGATGTCGCAGATACG. Using reference TRBV5-1 and TRBJ2-3 for the parts outside the CDR3, the full variable domain is KAGVTQTPRYLIKTRGQQVTLSCSPISGHRSVSWYQQTPGQGLQFLFEYFSETQRNKGNFPGRFSGRQFSNSRSEMNVSTLELGDSALYLCASSAGLAGDVADTQYFGPGTRLTVL.

Details on this clone: The read falls 3 residues short of the CDR3 end, and the missing part is taken from the germline J gene. The chain employs TRBV6-1 and TRBJ1-3; D is uncertain. Germline V gene sequence: CDR1 MNHNS, CDR2 SASEGT. V lost 2 bases to trimming and J lost 0 bases, with 11 bases between them. The CDR3 consists of 16 residues. The CDR3 sequence: CASSELWSYSGNTIYF. CDR3 bases read: TGTGCCAGCAGTGAACTATGGTCATACTCTGGAAACACC.

Regarding this clone: The CDR3 end is not reached by the read, which stops 3 residues before it; the germline J gene fills it in. The V gene is TRBV20-1, the J gene TRBJ2-1; 12 positions match TRBD2. The CDR3 length is 14 residues. Germline CDR1 DFQATT, CDR2 SNEGSKA (reference sequence). V was pared by 5 bases and J by 9 bases, with 8 bases of the junction left unmatched. CDR3 DNA (partial): TGCAGTGCTGGTCTAGCGGGGGGGGACAGTGAG. Translation gives CSAGLAGGDSE. The complete CDR3 reads CSAGLAGGDSEQFF.

CDR3 amino acids: CASSSRTPTDTQYF. The covered CDR3 bases are TGTGCCAGCAGCTCTCGGACTCCCACAGATACG. The chain joins TRBV7-2 to TRBJ2-3, with TRBD2 as a possible D gene (5 bases). The read gets to within 3 residues of the CDR3 end, and the germline J gene fills in the rest. V lost 4 bases and J 2 bases, leaving 10 bases between the germline ends. The CDR3 is 14 residues long. In germline, CDR1 is SGHTA, CDR2 FQGNSA.

With respect to this clone: The read falls 3 residues short of the CDR3 end, and the missing part is taken from the germline J gene. The V call is TRBV19, the J call TRBJ2-2; 7 bases map to TRBD1. The CDR3 consists of 14 residues. Germline V lookup: CDR1 LNHDA, CDR2 SQIVND (reference sequence). This CDR3 is CASSSLQGNSPLFF. The part of the CDR3 DNA that was read is TGTGCCAGTAGTTCGCTACAGGGGAATTCACCG.

As for this clone: Read data end 3 residues before the CDR3 end; the end is taken from the germline J gene. The V call is TRBV5-1, the J call TRBJ2-2; TRBD1 matches at 8 bases. Germline values: CDR1 SGHRS, CDR2 YFSETQ. This CDR3 has 14 residues. CDR3 bases read: TGCGCCAGCAGGACAGGGGCGCCTTCGGAAAAG. Its translation: CASRTGAPSEK. Given in full, the CDR3 is CASRTGAPSEKLFF.

To note about this clone: The CDR3 goes on 3 residues after the read ends, and that part is filled in from the germline J gene. The chain has TRBV20-1 and TRBJ2-5, with 16 bases identical to TRBD2. This CDR3 has 19 amino acids. CDR1 and CDR2 (germline): DFQATT, SNEGSKA (reference sequence). The ends lost 0 bases at V and 3 bases at J; junction bases unmatched: 10. CDR3 residues: CSARDWFGTSGGVEETQYF. CDR3 DNA (partial): TGCAGTGCTAGAGATTGGTTCGGGACTAGCGGGGGGGTGGAAGAGACC.

In the case of this clone: The CDR3 end lies 3 residues beyond the end of the read and is filled in from the germline J gene. The genes are TRBV20-1 and TRBJ2-3; 14 positions match TRBD2. The CDR3 loop spans 15 amino acids. Germline CDR1 and CDR2: DFQATT and SNEGSKA (reference sequence). The CDR3 DNA, read in part, is TGCAGTGCTCAGGGACTAGCGGGGGAGAAGGAGACG. Translation gives CSAQGLAGEKET. The entire CDR3 is CSAQGLAGEKETQYF.

On this clone itself: The junction differs from germline at one of its ends, possibly a read error. The read ends 3 residues early relative to the CDR3; the germline J gene fills the gap. The V and J genes are TRBV7-9 and TRBJ1-3; D gene unclear. Germline CDR1 is SEHNR and CDR2 is FQNEAQ (reference sequence). This CDR3 is 14 amino acids long. CDR3 DNA, as far as it was read: TGTGCCAGCACAATTGCTTCCTCTGAAAACACG. Encoded protein: CASTIASSENT. The whole CDR3 sequence is CASTIASSENTIYF.

Worth noting for this clone: One end of the junction varies from germline; a read error may be responsible. Coverage ceases 3 residues before the CDR3 finishes, and the germline J gene fills in the end. V gene TRBV4-2 combines with J gene TRBJ1-2; D perhaps matches TRBD1 (6 bases). CDR3 length: 16 amino acids. Germline CDR1 LGHNA, CDR2 YNFKEQ. The chain's CDR3 is CASSQDLNRAYYGYTF. The CDR3 DNA, read in part, is TGCGCCAGCAGCCAAGATTTGAACAGGGCCTACTATGGC.

Remarks on this clone: The read ends 3 residues shy of where the CDR3 ends; the end is completed using the germline J gene. The chain is built from TRBV30 and TRBJ2-1; 12 bases match TRBD2. This CDR3 has 14 amino acids. J lost 4 bases, V lost 5 bases, and 3 bases had no gene match. Per germline, CDR1 GTSNPN and CDR2 SVGIG (reference sequence). The part of the CDR3 DNA that was read is TGTGCCTGGGCCGGACTAGCGGGGTACAATGAG. It yields the protein CAWAGLAGYNE. The CDR3 in its entirety is CAWAGLAGYNEQFF.